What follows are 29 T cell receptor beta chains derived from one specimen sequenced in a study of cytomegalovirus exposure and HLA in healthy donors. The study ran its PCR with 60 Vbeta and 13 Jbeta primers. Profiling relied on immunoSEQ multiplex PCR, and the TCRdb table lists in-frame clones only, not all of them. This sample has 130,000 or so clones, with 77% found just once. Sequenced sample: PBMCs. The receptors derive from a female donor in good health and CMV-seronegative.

This CDR3 is CASSFRPGRQANTEAFF. The CDR3 DNA follows: TGTGCCAGCAGCTTTCGGCCAGGCAGGCAGGCGAACACTGAAGCTTTCTTT. This chain joins TRBV5-4 and TRBJ1-1, with D unresolved. Germline V lookup: CDR1 SGHNT, CDR2 YYREEE (reference sequence). Trimming left V 2 bases short and J 1 base short, with 18 bases between. The CDR3 length is 17 residues.

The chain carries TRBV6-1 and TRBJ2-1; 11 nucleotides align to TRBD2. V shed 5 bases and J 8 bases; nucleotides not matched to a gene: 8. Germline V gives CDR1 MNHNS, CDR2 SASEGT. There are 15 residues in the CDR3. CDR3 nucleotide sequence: TGTGCCAGCAGTCTCATAGCGGGAGGGCCCGATGAGCAGTTCTTC. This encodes CASSLIAGGPDEQFF.

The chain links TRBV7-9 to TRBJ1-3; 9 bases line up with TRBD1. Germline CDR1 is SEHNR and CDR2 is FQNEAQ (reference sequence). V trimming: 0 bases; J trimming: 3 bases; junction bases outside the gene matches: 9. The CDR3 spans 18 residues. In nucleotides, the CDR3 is TGTGCCAGCAGCTTAGCCGGGGACAGGGAGTATCGTGGAAACACCATATATTTT. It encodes CASSLAGDREYRGNTIYF.

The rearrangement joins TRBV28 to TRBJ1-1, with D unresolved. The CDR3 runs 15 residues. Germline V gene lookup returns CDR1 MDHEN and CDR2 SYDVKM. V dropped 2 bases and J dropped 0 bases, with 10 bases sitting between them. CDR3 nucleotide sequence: TGTGCCAGCAGTTTACAGCGGGGATTGAACACTGAAGCTTTCTTT. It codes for CASSLQRGLNTEAFF.

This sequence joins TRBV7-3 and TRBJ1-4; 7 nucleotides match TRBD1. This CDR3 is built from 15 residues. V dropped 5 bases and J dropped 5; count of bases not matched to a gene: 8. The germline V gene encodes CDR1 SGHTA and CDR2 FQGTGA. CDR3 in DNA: TGTGCCAGCAGCCCCCCCGGGACAGAGAATGAAAAACTGTTTTTT. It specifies CASSPPGTENEKLFF.

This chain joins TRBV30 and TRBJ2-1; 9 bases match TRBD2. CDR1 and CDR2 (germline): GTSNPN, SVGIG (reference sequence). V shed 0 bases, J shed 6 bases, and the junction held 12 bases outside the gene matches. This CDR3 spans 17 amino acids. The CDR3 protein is CAWSVRFAGGRANEQFF. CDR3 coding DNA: TGTGCCTGGAGTGTACGTTTTGCGGGAGGGAGGGCCAATGAGCAGTTCTTC.

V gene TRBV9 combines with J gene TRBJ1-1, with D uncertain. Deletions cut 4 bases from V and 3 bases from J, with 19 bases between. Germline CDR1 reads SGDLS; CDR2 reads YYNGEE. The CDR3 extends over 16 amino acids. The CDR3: CASSPGPRRVYTEAFF. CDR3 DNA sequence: TGTGCCAGCAGCCCCGGGCCCCGGCGGGTGTACACTGAAGCTTTCTTT.

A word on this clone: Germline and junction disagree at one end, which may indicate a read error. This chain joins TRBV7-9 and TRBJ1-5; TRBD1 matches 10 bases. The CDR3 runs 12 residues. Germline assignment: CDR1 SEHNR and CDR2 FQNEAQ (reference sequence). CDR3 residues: CSSTPGTGVQHF. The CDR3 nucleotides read TGTTCCAGCACCCCCGGGACAGGGGTCCAGCATTTT.

The CDR3 bases are TGTGCCAGCAGCGCCAGCGGGGGGGCCTCCTACGAGCAGTACTTC. Protein: CASSASGGASYEQYF. The rearrangement uses TRBV9 and TRBJ2-7; TRBD2 agrees at 10 bases. The CDR3 totals 15 residues. The J segment lost 0 bases and the V segment lost 3 bases, leaving 3 bases of the junction unmatched. Germline values: CDR1 SGDLS, CDR2 YYNGEE.

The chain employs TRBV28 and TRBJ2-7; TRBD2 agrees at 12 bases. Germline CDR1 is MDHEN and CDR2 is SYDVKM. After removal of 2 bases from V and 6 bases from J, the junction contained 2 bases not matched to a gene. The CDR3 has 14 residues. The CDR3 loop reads CASSLLAGGPEQYF. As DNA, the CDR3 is TGTGCCAGCAGTTTACTAGCGGGAGGGCCCGAGCAGTACTTC.

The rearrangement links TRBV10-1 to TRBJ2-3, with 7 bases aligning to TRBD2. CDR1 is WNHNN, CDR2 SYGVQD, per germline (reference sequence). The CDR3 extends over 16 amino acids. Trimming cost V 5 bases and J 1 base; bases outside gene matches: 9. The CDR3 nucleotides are TGCGCCAGCAGTCCTCTGAGCGGGGCGGGCACAGATACGCAGTATTTT. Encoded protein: CASSPLSGAGTDTQYF.

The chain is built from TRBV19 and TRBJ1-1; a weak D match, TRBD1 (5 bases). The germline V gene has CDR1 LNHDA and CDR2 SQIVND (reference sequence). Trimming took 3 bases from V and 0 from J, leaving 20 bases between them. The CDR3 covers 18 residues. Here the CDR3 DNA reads TGTGCCAGTAGTATCAGTAGTGGGGGGAGCCTTCTGAACACTGAAGCTTTCTTT. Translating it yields CASSISSGGSLLNTEAFF. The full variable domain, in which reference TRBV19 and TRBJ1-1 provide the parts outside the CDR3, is DGGITQSPKYLFRKEGQNVTLSCEQNLNHDAMYWYRQDPGQGLRLIYYSQIVNDFQKGDIAEGYSVSREKKESFPLTVTSAQKNPTAFYLCASSISSGGSLLNTEAFFGQGTRLTVV.

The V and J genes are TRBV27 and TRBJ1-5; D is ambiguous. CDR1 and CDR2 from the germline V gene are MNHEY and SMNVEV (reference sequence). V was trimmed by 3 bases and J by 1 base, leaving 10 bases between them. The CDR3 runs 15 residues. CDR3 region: CASSFKSASNQPQHF. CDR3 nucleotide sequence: TGTGCCAGCAGTTTTAAATCAGCGAGCAATCAGCCCCAGCATTTT.

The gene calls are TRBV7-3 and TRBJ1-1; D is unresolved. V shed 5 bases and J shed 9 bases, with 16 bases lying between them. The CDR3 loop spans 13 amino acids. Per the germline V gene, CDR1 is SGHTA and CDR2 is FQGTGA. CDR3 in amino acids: CASSLSDGEKAFF. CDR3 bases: TGTGCCAGCAGCCTAAGCGACGGAGAGAAAGCTTTCTTT. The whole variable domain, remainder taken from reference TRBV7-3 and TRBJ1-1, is GAGVSQTPSNKVTEKGKYVELRCDPISGHTALYWYRQSLGQGPEFLIYFQGTGAADDSGLPNDRFFAVRPEGSVSTLKIQRTERGDSAVYLCASSLSDGEKAFFGQGTRLTVV.

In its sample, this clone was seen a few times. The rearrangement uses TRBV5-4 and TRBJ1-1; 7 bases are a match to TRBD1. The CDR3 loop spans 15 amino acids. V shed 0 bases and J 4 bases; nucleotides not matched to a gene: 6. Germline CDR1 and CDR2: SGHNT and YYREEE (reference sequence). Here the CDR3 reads CASSLVTGTGTEAFF. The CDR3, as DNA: TGTGCCAGCAGCTTGGTGACAGGGACGGGCACTGAAGCTTTCTTT.

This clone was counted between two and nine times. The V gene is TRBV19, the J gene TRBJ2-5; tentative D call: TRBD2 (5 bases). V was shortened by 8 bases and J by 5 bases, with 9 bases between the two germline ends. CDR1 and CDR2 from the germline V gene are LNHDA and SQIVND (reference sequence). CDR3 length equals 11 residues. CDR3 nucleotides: TGTGCCAGTTCAAGGGAGGAGACCCAGTACTTC. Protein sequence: CASSREETQYF.

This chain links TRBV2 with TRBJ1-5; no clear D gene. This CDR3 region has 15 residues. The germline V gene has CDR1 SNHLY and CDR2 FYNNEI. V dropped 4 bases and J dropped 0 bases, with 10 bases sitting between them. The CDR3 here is CASSGSGFSNQPQHF. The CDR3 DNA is TGTGCCAGCAGTGGGTCCGGGTTTAGCAATCAGCCCCAGCATTTT.

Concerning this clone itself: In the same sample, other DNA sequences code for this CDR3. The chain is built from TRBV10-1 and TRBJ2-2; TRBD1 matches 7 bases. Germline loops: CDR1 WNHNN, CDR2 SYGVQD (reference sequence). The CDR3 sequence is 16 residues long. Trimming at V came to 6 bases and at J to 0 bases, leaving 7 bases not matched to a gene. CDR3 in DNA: TGCGCCAGCAGGGCGAGACAGGGAACGAACACCGGGGAGCTGTTTTTT. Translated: CASRARQGTNTGELFF.

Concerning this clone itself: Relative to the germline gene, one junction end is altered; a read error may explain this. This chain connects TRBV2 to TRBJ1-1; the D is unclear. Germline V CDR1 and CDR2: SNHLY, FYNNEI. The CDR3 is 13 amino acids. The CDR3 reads CASGENMNTEAFF. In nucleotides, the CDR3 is TGTGCCAGCGGTGAGAACATGAACACTGAAGCTTTCTTT.

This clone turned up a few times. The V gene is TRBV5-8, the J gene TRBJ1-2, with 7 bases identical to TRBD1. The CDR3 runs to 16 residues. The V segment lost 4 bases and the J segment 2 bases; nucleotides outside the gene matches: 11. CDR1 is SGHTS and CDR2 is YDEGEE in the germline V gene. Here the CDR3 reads CASSDLKGQRNYGYTF. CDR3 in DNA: TGTGCCAGCAGCGACCTAAAGGGACAGAGGAACTATGGCTACACCTTC.

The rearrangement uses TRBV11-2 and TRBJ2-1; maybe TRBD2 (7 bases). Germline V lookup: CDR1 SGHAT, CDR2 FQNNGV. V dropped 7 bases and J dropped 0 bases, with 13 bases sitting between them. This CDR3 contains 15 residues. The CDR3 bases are TGTGCCAGCACGACGGGGGGCAGCTCCTACAATGAGCAGTTCTTC. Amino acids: CASTTGGSSYNEQFF.

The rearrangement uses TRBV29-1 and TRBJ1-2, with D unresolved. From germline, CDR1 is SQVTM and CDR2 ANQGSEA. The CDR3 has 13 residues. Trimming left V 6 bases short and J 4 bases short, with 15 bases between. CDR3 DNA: TGCAGCGTGACCGGGGAACAACCCTATGGCTACACCTTC. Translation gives CSVTGEQPYGYTF.

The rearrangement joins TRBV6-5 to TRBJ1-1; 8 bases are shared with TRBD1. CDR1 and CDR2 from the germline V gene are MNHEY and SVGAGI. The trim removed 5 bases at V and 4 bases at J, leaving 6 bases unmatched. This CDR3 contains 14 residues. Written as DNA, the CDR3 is TGTGCCAGCAGTCGACAGGGGTGGGGCACTGAAGCTTTCTTT. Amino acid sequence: CASSRQGWGTEAFF.

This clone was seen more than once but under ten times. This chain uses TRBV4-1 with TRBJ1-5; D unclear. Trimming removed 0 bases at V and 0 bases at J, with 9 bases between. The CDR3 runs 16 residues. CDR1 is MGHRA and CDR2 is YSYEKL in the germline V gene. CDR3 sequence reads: CASSQEVGLSNQPQHF. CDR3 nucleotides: TGCGCCAGCAGCCAAGAAGTAGGACTTAGCAATCAGCCCCAGCATTTT.

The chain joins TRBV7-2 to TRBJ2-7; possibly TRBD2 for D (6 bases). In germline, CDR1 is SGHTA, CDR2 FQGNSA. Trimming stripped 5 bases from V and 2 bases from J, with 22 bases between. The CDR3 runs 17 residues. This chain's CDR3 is CASSRRSGGVSPYEQYF. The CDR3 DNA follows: TGTGCCAGCAGCCGAAGAAGTGGCGGGGTGAGCCCCTACGAGCAGTACTTC.

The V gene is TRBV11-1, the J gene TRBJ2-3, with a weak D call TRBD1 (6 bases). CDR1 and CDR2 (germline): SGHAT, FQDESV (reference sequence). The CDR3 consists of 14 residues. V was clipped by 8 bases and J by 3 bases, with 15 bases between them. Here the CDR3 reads CASGNRERTDTQYF. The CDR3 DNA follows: TGTGCCAGCGGAAACAGGGAAAGGACAGATACGCAGTATTTT.

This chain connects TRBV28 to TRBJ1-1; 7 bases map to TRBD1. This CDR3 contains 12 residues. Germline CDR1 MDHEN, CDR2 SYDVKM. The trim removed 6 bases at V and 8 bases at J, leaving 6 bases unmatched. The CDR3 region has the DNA TGTGCCAGCAGCCCTAGGGGGCAGGAAGCTTTCTTT. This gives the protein CASSPRGQEAFF.

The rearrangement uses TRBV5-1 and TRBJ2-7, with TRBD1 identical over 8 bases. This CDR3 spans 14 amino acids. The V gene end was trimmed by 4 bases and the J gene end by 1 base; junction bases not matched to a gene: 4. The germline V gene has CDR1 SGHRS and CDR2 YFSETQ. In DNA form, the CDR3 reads TGCGCCAGCAGCCAAGACAGGGGTTCCTACGAGCAGTACTTC. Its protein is CASSQDRGSYEQYF.

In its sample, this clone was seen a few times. This CDR3 reads CASREWGEGTEAFF. The DNA of the CDR3 is TGTGCCAGCAGGGAATGGGGGGAAGGGACTGAAGCTTTCTTT. The chain has TRBV6-1 and TRBJ1-1; a possible D gene is TRBD1 (5 bases). Germline V lookup: CDR1 MNHNS, CDR2 SASEGT. V was cut by 6 bases and J by 5 bases, with 16 bases left in between. This CDR3 spans 14 amino acids.